The sequence of this T cell receptor (beta chain) was determined in a study of T cell changes during pregnancy in multiple sclerosis (dated by TCRdb to the late 2010s). With regard to the full study: Changes in the T cell repertoire over the course of pregnancy were examined in this study in women with multiple sclerosis.

For CDR1 and CDR2, the germline V gene lists SGHRS and YFSETQ. The CDR3 goes from the cysteine to the phenylalanine over 15 residues. Just CDR3 DNA is preserved here, 45 bases in frame from base 1. V loses 0 bases of germline sequence and J loses 5 bases, and the interval between the two ends is 14 bases. Details on this clone: Its antigen is currently not known. The input lacks base qualities; no much larger clone sits a single base away.

The method was the immunoSEQ multiplex PCR assay. Drawn from immuneACCESS, this table holds only the in-frame rearrangements with V and J called that TCRdb kept. Clones are partly lost; checked studies trace under half to an unresolved V gene and leave the rest unexplained. Recorded for this sample are fewer than 60,000 clones; over 80% of them occurred a single time. The biggest ten clones account for approximately 0.6% of the sample. The sample consisted of CD4+ T cells from peripheral blood mononuclear cells, taken after pregnancy. The TCR sequence derives from a female donor with multiple sclerosis, enrolled in a pregnancy study. Recombination connected TRBV5-1 to TRBJ1-1; matching of 5 bases hints at TRBD1 as the D gene. The sequence in DNA is TGCGCCAGCAGCTTGGCCGGGCAGGGCGGAACTGAAGCTTTCTTT. The translation is CASSLAGQGGTEAFF.